Sequencing of this T cell receptor beta chain was carried out in a study of T cell responses to AZD1222 COVID-19 vaccine. In the study overall: Pooling covered second doses at about 4 or about 12 weeks. Study findings and constraints: Baseline serostatus was positive in only six AZD1222 recipients. Scientists sampled the repertoires only once the peak T cell response had passed. Spike-specific TCR breadth and depth both grew after two AZD1222 doses.

A note on this clone: Its specificity is unknown.

Method: immunoSEQ multiplex PCR; TCRdb's copy keeps in-frame clones and lacks some. The sample records roughly 97,000 clones, approximately 93% being singletons. Germline-derived CDR1 and CDR2 are SGHRS and YFSETQ. The CDR3 covers 14 residues. Trimming cost V 6 bases and J 1 base, with 12 bases left between them. The specimen was peripheral blood, collected on day 0 of AZD1222 vaccination. The chain uses TRBV5-1 and TRBJ2-3; D is ambiguous. The TCR was taken from an adult in good health. Written as DNA, the CDR3 is TGCGCCAGCAAACCCACAGTACGCACAGATACGCAGTATTTT. This gives the protein CASKPTVRTDTQYF.